The subject of this entry is one T cell receptor (beta chain). Its antigen is still unknown. Per-base quality was not reported, and no clone a single base away is much larger than it. The data are from a study of CD8 T cells in Susac syndrome (dated by TCRdb to the late 2010s). About the study as a whole: The study used repertoire sequencing to test whether antigen drove CD8+ T cell activation and differentiation in Susac syndrome.

Peripheral blood CD8+ and CD4+ T cells from healthy donors, Susac syndrome patients and multiple sclerosis patients were profiled by high-throughput TCR beta sequencing. The multiple sclerosis controls were treatment-naive patients who had stable or active relapsing-remitting disease and met the revised McDonald criteria. Bulk CD8+ and CD4+ T cells were purified by magnetic negative isolation, while CD8+ TEMRA cells were enriched using FACS. Blood was collected in EDTA tubes and processed within 24 hours, with PBMCs isolated through density gradient centrifugation. PBMCs destined for TCR sequencing were cryopreserved in liquid nitrogen and later thawed in a 37 °C water bath. Purity of sorted or isolated CD4+, CD8+ and CD8+ TEMRA cells was at least 90%. From the germline V gene, CDR1 is MNHEY and CDR2 is SVGAGI. The junction shows trimming of 4 bases on V and 0 bases on J, plus 4 bases between the germline ends. Including the terminal cysteine and phenylalanine, the CDR3 comprises 14 residues. Only the CDR3 DNA stays, 42 bases, in frame from base 1.

RNA was extracted using the RNeasy kit, and about 0.45 to 1 ug of the RNA was reverse transcribed with random hexamers. TCR beta CDR3 regions were amplified with the immunoSEQ multiplex PCR assay covering 54 Vbeta and 13 Jbeta segments. PCR amplification bias was corrected by using a synthetic template baseline for primer optimization and computational correction. On the authors' methods: Reads were annotated to V, D and J genes per IMGT and analyzed with immunoSEQ Analyzer, keeping only productive sequences. To calculate clonality, Shannon entropy was normalized by log2 of the number of productive unique sequences and then subtracted from one. For each patient and control, public and private clones were evaluated within the 100 most prevalent clones. A clone was defined as Susac-specific if it was absent from the healthy and MS cohorts, from around 960 published viral clones and from other ImmuneACCESS disease sequences. TCRdb reworked the public reads: Q25 trimming with fastp, MiXCR clone assembly, productive beta chains retained. Entries are consolidated by CDR3 protein sequence, retaining the most common genes and DNA. Here the V and J calls rest on TCRdb's processing, not on the authors' analysis. Here the sample has roughly 120,000 distinct CDR3 sequences; 85% to 95% occur a single time. The ten largest clones add up to roughly 0.088% of the sample.

The paper as a whole reports these results and caveats: The study acknowledged that relatively few individuals were included in the TCR sequencing and HLA analysis.

The receptor's source is a human donor with multiple sclerosis. Sequenced input: CD4+ T cells from PBMCs. This chain joins TRBV6-5 to TRBJ2-6, with no reliable assignment of the D segment. The CDR3 is CASSSISGANVLTF. The base sequence is TGTGCCAGCAGTTCCATCTCTGGGGCCAACGTCCTGACTTTC.